This T cell receptor (beta chain) was obtained from a study of blood T cell repertoires in COVID-19 (dated by TCRdb to the early 2020s). With regard to the full study: Collaborator samples came from the United States, Italy and Spain and covered acute and convalescent phases of COVID-19. A de-identified subject ID, COVID-19 status, age in years and sex were almost always included in the sample metadata. Deeply sampled blood TCRbeta repertoires from subjects exposed to, actively infected with, or recovered from COVID-19 were included in the dataset. Where available, HLA class I and class II types were taken from metadata supplied by the sample provider and were not determined by assay-based typing. The repertoires were released in a freely available public database intended as a resource for research on the immune response to SARS-CoV-2. The prospective study material was composed of cDNA or gDNA derived from T cells, B-cell-depleted T cells, or PBMCs. Samples were obtained from the ongoing ImmuneRACE study (first 160 participants) and from about 1,300 subjects provided by 6 global collaborators.

On this clone itself: The antigen it recognizes is unknown. Within one base of it there is no much larger clone, and no base qualities were kept.

Enrolling through a virtual design, the prospective study's participants ranged in age from about 18 to 100 years and lived across roughly 24 United States geographic areas. To assign participants to cohorts, the prospective study relied on clinical history that participants themselves reported in a screening survey and a study questionnaire. Exposed participants were defined as having been in contact with someone with a PCR-confirmed or clinician-diagnosed COVID-19 case within 2 weeks of study entry. In the prospective study, mobile phlebotomists collected whole blood, serum and a nasopharyngeal or oropharyngeal swab from each participant. Over a roughly two-month period, participants in the prospective study had the option of providing additional blood draws and questionnaires. Blood samples from the prospective study were shipped frozen or at room temperature prior to DNA extraction. TCRbeta CDR3 regions were amplified from genomic DNA using the immunoSEQ Assay, a bias-controlled multiplex PCR. As for the original processing: The number of nucleated cells in each sample was estimated by amplification of reference gene primers within the assay. Sequence reads were collapsed and filtered to measure the absolute abundance of every unique TCRbeta CDR3 rearrangement. Productive Simpson clonality was computed per sample as the square root of Simpson's diversity index over productive rearrangements. The table comes from immuneACCESS by way of TCRdb, which keeps in-frame sequences with V and J called. Part of the clones is missing from these tables; in studies checked, under half for an unresolved V gene and the rest for unknown reasons. From that table come the V and J calls and clone size; the DNA was used to work out D and trimming. In all, the sample holds 300,000 to 400,000 clones, and less than 85% of those were seen once. Of the sample, under 2% is held by the ten largest clones.

Study-wide findings and limitations: The amount of clinical and demographic metadata varied by source and participant and was provided uncurated.

CDR1 and CDR2 are drawn from the germline V gene (reference sequence): SEHNR, FQNEAQ. Trimming costs V 1 base and J 11 bases, and their ends lie 8 bases apart. The CDR3 has 11 amino acids, counting the end cysteine and phenylalanine. Just CDR3 DNA is preserved here, 33 bases in frame from base 1. The sequenced material came from PBMCs or T cells enriched from blood (not recorded which). Recombination linked TRBV7-9 to TRBJ1-2; TRBD1 is a weak D gene call, 5 bases matching. The TCR originated in a woman in her thirties who had been exposed to COVID-19. The DNA sequence is TGTGCCAGCAGCTTAGGGGGCCGGTACACCTTC. This is translated as CASSLGGRYTF.